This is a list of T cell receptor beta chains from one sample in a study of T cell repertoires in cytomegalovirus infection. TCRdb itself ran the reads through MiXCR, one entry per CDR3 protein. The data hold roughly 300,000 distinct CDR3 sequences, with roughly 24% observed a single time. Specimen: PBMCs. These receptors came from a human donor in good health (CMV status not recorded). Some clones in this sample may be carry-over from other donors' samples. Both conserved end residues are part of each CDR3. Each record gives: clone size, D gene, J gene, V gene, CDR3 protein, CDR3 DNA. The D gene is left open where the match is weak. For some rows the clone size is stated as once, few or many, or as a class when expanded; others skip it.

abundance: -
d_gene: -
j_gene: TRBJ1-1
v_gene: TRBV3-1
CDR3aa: CASTPTQPTEAFF
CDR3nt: TGTGCCAGCACCCCGACACAGCCCACTGAAGCTTTCTTT

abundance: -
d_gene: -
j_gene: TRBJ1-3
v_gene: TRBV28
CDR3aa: CASSLGENTIYF
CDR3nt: TGTGCCAGCAGTTTGGGAGAAAACACCATATATTTT

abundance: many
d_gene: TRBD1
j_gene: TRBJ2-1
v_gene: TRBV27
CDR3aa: CASSLAAGGAYNEQFF
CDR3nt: TGTGCCAGCAGTTTAGCAGCAGGGGGAGCCTACAATGAGCAGTTCTTC

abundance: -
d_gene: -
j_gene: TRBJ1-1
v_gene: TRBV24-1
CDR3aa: CATRGGRRSTEAFF
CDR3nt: TGTGCCACCAGAGGTGGGAGAAGGAGCACTGAAGCTTTCTTT

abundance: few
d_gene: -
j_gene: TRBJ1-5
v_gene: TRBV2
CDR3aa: CASKKTEQNQPQHF
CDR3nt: TGTGCCAGCAAGAAGACAGAACAAAATCAGCCCCAGCATTTT

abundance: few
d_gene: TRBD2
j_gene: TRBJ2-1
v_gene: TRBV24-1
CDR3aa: CATSDNGLARDNEQFF
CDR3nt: TGTGCCACCAGTGACAACGGACTAGCGAGAGACAATGAGCAGTTCTTC

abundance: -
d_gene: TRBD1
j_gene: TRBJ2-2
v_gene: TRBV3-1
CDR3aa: CASSRGQGWDTGELFF
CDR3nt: TGTGCCAGCAGCCGGGGACAGGGTTGGGACACCGGGGAGCTGTTTTTT

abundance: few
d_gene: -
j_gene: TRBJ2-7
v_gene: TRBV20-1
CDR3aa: CSASPGTDTTPGSF
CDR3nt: TGCAGTGCTTCCCCCGGGACGGATACTACTCCTGGGAGCTTC

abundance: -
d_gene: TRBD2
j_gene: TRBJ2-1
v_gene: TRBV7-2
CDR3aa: CASSRSSGSSHEQFF
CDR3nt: TGTGCCAGCAGCCGTTCTAGCGGGAGTTCCCATGAGCAGTTCTTC

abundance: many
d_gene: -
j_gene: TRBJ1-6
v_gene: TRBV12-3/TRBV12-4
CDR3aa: CASSFGQNSPLHF
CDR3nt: TGTGCCAGCAGTTTCGGCCAAAATTCACCCCTCCACTTT

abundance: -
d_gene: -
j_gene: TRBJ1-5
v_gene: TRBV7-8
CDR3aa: CASDKGGLLNNQPQHF
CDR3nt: TGTGCCAGCGACAAAGGGGGTCTTTTAAACAATCAGCCCCAGCATTTT

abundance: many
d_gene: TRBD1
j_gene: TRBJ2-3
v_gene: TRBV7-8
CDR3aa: CASRKHRDRVDTQYF
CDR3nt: TGTGCCAGCAGAAAACACCGGGACAGGGTAGATACGCAGTATTTT

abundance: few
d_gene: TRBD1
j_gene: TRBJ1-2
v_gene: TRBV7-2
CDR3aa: CASSLPTGVGYTF
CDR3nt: TGTGCCAGCAGCTTACCGACAGGGGTTGGCTACACCTTC

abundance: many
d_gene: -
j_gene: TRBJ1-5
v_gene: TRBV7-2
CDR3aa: CASSPGQYSNQPQHF
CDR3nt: TGTGCCAGCAGCCCCGGACAGTATAGCAATCAGCCCCAGCATTTT

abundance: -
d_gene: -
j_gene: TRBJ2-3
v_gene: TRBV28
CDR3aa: CASSYGSTQYF
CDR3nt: TGTGCCAGCAGTTATGGAAGTACGCAGTATTTT

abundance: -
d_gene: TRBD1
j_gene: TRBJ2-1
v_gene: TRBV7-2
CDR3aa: CASSYRQGGRNEQFF
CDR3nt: TGTGCCAGCAGCTATAGACAGGGGGGGCGAAATGAGCAGTTCTTC

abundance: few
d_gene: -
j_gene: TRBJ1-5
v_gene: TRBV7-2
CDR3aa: CASSPGRQGWQPQHF
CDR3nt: TGTGCCAGCAGCCCCGGTCGTCAGGGGTGGCAGCCCCAGCATTTT

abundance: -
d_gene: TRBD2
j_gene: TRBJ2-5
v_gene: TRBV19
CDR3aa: CASSIRLAGGQETQYF
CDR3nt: TGTGCCAGTAGTATAAGACTAGCGGGAGGGCAAGAGACCCAGTACTTC

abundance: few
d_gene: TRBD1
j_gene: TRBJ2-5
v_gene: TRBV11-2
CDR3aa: CASSLTGGSETQYF
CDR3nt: TGTGCCAGCAGCTTAACAGGGGGCTCAGAGACCCAGTACTTC

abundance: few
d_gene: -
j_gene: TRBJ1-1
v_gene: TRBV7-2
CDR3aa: CASRQTGPLLAFF
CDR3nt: TGTGCCAGCAGGCAAACAGGCCCCCTTCTAGCTTTCTTT

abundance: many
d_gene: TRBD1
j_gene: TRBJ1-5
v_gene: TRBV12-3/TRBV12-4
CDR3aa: CASSPTGTGNQPQHF
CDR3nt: TGTGCCAGCAGCCCGACAGGGACGGGCAATCAGCCCCAGCATTTT

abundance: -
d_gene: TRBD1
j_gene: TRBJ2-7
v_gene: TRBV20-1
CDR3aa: CSAKDRAYYEQYF
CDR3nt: TGCAGTGCGAAGGACAGGGCTTACTACGAGCAGTACTTC

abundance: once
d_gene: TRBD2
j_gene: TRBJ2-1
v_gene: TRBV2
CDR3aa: CASRGISGSYNEQFF
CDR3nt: TGTGCCAGCAGGGGGATTAGCGGGAGTTACAATGAGCAGTTCTTC

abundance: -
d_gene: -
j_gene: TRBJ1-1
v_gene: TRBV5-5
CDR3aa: CASSLAYGGLNTEAFF
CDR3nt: TGTGCCAGCAGCTTGGCCTACGGAGGATTGAACACTGAAGCTTTCTTT

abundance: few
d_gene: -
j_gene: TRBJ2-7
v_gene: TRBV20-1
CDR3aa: CSARDLAGLSEQYF
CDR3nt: TGCAGTGCTAGAGATCTGGCAGGGCTATCCGAGCAGTACTTC

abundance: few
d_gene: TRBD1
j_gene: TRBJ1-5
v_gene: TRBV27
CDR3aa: CASSRGGGGNQPQHF
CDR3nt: TGTGCCAGCAGCCGAGGAGGGGGCGGCAATCAGCCCCAGCATTTT

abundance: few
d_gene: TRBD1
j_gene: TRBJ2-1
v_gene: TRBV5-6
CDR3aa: CASRTATGAYNEQFF
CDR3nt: TGTGCCAGCAGAACCGCCACAGGGGCCTACAATGAGCAGTTCTTC

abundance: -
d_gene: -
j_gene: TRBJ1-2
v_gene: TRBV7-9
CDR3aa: CASSAVDNYGYTF
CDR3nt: TGTGCCAGCAGCGCAGTTGATAACTATGGCTACACCTTC

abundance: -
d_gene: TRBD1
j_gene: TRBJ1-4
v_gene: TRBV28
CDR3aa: CASQTGGGGEKLFF
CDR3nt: TGTGCCAGTCAGACAGGGGGCGGGGGAGAAAAACTGTTTTTT

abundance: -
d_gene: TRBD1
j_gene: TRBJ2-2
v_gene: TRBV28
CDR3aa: CASRPSTGKSGELFF
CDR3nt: TGTGCCAGCAGACCCTCGACAGGGAAGTCCGGGGAGCTGTTTTTT

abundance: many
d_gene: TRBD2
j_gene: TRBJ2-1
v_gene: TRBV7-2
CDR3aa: CASSLAGGLAGPEQFF
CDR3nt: TGTGCCAGCAGCTTAGCGGGGGGACTAGCGGGGCCTGAGCAGTTCTTC

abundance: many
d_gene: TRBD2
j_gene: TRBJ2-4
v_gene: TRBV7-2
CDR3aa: CASSFGTSGRGNIQYF
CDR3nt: TGTGCCAGCAGCTTTGGGACTAGCGGGAGGGGAAACATTCAGTACTTC

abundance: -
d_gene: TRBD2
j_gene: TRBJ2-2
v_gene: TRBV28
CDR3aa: CASRGTSGNTGELFF
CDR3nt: TGTGCCAGCAGGGGGACTAGCGGGAACACCGGGGAGCTGTTTTTT

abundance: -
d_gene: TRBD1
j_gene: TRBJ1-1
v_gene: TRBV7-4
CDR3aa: CASSLEDREAFF
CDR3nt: TGTGCCAGCAGCTTAGAGGACAGGGAAGCTTTCTTT

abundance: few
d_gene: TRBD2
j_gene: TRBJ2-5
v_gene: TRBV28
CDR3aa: CASSFISGRETQYF
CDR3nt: TGTGCCAGCAGTTTTATTAGCGGGCGGGAGACCCAGTACTTC

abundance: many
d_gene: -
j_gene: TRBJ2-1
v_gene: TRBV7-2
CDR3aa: CASSFGYNEQFF
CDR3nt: TGTGCCAGCAGCTTCGGCTACAATGAGCAGTTCTTC

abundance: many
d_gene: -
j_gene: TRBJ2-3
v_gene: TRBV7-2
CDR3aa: CASSFERYTQYF
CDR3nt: TGTGCCAGCAGCTTTGAACGGTATACGCAGTATTTT

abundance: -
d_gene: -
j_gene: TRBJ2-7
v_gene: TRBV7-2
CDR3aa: CASGGQGISEQYF
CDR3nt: TGTGCCAGCGGGGGGCAGGGGATATCCGAGCAGTACTTC

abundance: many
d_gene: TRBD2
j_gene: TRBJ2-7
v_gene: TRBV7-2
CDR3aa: CASSPIAGTSSYEQYF
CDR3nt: TGTGCCAGCAGCCCCATTGCTGGGACTAGCAGTTACGAGCAGTACTTC

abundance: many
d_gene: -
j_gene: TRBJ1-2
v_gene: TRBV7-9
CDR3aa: CASSHRTENYGYTF
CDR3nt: TGTGCCAGCAGCCACAGGACAGAGAACTATGGCTACACCTTC

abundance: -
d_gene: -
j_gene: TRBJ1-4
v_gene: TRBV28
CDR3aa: CASMGSTTNEKLFF
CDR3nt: TGTGCCAGCATGGGGTCTACAACTAATGAAAAACTGTTTTTT

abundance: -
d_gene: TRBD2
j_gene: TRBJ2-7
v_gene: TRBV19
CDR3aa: CASASGGYEQYF
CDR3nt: TGTGCCAGTGCTAGCGGGGGTTACGAGCAGTACTTC

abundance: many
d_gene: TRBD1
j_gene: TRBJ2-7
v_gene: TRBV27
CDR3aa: CASSFSIAQGKTSYEQYF
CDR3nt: TGTGCCAGCAGTTTCTCAATAGCACAGGGGAAGACCTCCTACGAGCAGTACTTC

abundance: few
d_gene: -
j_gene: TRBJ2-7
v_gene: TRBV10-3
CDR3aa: CAISGGPGSSYEQYF
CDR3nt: TGTGCCATCAGTGGAGGGCCAGGTAGCTCCTACGAGCAGTACTTC

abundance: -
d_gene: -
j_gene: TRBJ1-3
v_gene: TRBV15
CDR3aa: CATSRDKNTIYF
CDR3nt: TGTGCCACCAGCAGAGATAAAAACACCATATATTTT

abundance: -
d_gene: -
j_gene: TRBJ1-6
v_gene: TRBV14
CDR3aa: CASSQDRGHAWNNSPLHF
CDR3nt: TGTGCCAGCAGCCAAGATAGAGGCCACGCTTGGAATAATTCACCCCTCCACTTT

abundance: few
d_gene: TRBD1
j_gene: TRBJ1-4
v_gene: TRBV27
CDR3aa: CASRGLGTGDEKLFF
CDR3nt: TGTGCCAGCAGGGGACTCGGGACAGGGGATGAAAAACTGTTTTTT

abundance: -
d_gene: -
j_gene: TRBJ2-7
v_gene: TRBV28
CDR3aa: CASTNGGLSSYEQYF
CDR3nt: TGTGCCAGCACCAACGGGGGACTCAGCTCCTACGAGCAGTACTTC

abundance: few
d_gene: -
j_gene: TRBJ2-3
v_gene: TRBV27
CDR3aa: CASSQNYGLQYF
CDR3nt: TGTGCCAGCAGTCAGAACTACGGATTGCAGTATTTT

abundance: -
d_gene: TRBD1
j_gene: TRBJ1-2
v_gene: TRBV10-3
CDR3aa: CAINQQGAFYGYTF
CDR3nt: TGTGCCATCAATCAACAGGGGGCTTTCTATGGCTACACCTTC

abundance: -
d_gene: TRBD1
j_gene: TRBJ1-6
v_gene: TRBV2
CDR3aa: CASSVDRNSPLHF
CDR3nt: TGTGCCAGCAGTGTGGACAGGAATTCACCCCTCCACTTT

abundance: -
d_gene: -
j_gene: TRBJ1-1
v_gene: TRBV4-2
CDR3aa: CASSQDRQMPEAFF
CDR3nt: TGTGCCAGCAGCCAAGATCGGCAAATGCCTGAAGCTTTCTTT

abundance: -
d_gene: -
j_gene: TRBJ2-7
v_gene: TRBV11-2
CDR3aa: CASSLDPGYEQYF
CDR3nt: TGTGCCAGCAGCTTAGATCCAGGGTACGAGCAGTACTTC

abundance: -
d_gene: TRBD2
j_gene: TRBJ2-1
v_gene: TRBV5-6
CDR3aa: CASSYSGGRSYNEQFF
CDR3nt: TGTGCCAGCAGCTACTCGGGGGGACGCTCCTACAATGAGCAGTTCTTC

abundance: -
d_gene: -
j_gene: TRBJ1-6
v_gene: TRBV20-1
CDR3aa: CSARWGGRSNSPLHF
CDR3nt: TGCAGTGCTAGATGGGGGGGCAGGAGTAATTCACCCCTCCACTTT